This T cell receptor (beta chain) was captured by sequencing in a study of blood T cell repertoires in COVID-19. Looking at the study overall: Both acute and convalescent COVID-19 samples were obtained from the United States, Italy and Spain. Nucleic acid was either cDNA or gDNA, and it came from T cells, B-cell-depleted T cells, or PBMCs.

Germline trimming cut 5 bases from V and 2 bases from J; bases unmatched to any gene: 12. The germline V gene has CDR1 SEHNR and CDR2 FQNEAQ (reference sequence). The CDR3 consists of 18 residues. In the study's own analysis: Amplifying reference gene primers gave estimates of nucleated cell counts. Profiling relied on immunoSEQ multiplex PCR, and the TCRdb table lists in-frame clones only, not all of them. V and J calls and clone size are as listed in that table; D and trimming were resolved from the DNA. This table has tens of thousands of clones, nearly 90% appearing once. The sequence was obtained from a woman older than 75 with active COVID-19. The sample taken for sequencing was peripheral blood. J is TRBJ2-3 and V is TRBV7-9, with 11 bases that match TRBD2. The CDR3 here is CASSPLSGTSGNTDTQYF. The DNA for the CDR3 is TGTGCCAGCAGCCCCCTCAGCGGGACTAGCGGAAACACAGATACGCAGTATTTT.